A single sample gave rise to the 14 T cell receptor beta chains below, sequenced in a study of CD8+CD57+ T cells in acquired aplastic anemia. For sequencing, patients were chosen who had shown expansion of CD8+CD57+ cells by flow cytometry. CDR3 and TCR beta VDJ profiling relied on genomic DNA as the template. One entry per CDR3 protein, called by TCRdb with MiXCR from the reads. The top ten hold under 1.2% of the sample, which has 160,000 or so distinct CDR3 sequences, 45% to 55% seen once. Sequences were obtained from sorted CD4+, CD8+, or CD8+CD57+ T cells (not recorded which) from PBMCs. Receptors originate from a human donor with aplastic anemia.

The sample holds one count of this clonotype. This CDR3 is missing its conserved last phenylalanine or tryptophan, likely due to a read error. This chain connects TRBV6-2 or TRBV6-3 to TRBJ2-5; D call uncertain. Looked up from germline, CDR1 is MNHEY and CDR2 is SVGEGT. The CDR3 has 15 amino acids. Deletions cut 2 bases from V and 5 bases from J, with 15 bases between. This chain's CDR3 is CASSYPTLGLETQYL. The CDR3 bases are TGTGCCAGCAGTTACCCGACACTTGGCTTGGAGACCCAGTACCTC.

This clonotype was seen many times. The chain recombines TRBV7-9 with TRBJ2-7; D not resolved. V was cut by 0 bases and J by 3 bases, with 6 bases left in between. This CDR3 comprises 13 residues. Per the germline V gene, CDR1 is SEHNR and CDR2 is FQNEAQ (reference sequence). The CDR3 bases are TGTGCCAGCAGCTTAGCGCAGTTCTACGAGCAGTACTTC. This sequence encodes CASSLAQFYEQYF.

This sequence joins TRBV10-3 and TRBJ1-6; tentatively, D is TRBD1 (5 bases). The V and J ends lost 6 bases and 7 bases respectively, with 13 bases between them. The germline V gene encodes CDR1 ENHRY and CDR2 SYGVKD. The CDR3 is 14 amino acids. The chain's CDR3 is CAISSGTENSPLHF. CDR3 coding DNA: TGTGCCATCAGCTCCGGGACCGAGAATTCACCCCTCCACTTT.

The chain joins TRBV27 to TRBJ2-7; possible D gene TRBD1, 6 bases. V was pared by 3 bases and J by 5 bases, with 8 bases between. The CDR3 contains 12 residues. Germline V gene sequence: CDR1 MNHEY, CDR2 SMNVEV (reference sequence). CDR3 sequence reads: CASSFEGDEQYF. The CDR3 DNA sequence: TGTGCCAGCAGTTTCGAGGGGGACGAGCAGTACTTC.

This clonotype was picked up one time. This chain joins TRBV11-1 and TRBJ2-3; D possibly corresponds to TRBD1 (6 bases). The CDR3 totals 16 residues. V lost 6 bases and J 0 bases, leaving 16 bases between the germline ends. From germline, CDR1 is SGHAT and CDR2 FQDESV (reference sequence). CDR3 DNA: TGTGCCAGCAGGGGAGTAGGGGGTCTAAGCACAGATACGCAGTATTTT. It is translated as CASRGVGGLSTDTQYF.

The CDR3 DNA is TGTGCCAGCAGCTTTGGGCTAGCGGGAAGCCGAAACACCGGGGAGCTGTTTTTT. Protein sequence: CASSFGLAGSRNTGELFF. The rearrangement uses TRBV7-8 and TRBJ2-2; 9 bases agree with TRBD2. V shed 3 bases and J 2 bases; nucleotides not matched to a gene: 10. The CDR3 loop spans 18 amino acids. From germline, CDR1 is SGHVS and CDR2 FQNEAQ.

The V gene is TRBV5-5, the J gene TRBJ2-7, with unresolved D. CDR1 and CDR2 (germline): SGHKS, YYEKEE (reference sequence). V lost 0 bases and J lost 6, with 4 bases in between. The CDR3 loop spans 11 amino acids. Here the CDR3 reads CASSLACEQYF. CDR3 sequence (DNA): TGTGCCAGCAGCTTGGCTTGCGAGCAGTACTTC. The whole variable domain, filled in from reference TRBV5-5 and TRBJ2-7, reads DAGVTQSPTHLIKTRGQQVTLRCSPISGHKSVSWYQQVLGQGPQFIFQYYEKEERGRGNFPDRFSARQFPNYSSELNVNALLLGDSALYLCASSLACEQYFGPGTRLTVT.

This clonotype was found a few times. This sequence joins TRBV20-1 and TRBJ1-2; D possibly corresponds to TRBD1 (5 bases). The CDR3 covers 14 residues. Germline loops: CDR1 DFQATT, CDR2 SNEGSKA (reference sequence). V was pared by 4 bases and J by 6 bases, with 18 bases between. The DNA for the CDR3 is TGCAGTGCTATCCCGGGACTAAATGCGGATGGCTACACCTTC. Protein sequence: CSAIPGLNADGYTF.

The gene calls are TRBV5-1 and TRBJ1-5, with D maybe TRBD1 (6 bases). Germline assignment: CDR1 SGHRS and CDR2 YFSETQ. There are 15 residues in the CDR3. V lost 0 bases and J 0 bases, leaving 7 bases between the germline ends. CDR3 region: CASSLGTASNQPQHF. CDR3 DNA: TGCGCCAGCAGCTTGGGGACAGCTAGCAATCAGCCCCAGCATTTT.

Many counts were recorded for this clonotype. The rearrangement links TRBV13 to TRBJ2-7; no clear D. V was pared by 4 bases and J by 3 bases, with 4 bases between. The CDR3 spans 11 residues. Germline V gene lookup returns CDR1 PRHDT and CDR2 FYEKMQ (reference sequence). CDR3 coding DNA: TGTGCCAGCAGCTGGGGCTACGAGCAGTACTTC. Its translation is CASSWGYEQYF.

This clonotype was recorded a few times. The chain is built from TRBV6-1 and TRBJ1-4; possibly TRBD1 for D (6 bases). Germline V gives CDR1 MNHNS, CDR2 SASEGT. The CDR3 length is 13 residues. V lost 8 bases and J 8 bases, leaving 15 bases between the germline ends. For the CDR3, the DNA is TGTGCCAGCTCCGGGACATCACGGGAAAAACTGTTTTTT. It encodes CASSGTSREKLFF.

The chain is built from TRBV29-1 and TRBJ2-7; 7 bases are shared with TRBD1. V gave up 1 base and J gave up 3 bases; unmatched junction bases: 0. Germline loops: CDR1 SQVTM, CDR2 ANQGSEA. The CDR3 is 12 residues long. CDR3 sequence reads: CSVEAGGYEQYF. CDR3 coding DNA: TGCAGCGTTGAAGCAGGGGGCTACGAGCAGTACTTC.

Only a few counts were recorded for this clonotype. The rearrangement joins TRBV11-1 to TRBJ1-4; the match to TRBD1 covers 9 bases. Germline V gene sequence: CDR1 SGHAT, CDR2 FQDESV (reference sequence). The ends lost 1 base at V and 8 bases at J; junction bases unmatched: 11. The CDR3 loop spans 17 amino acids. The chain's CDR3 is CASSLGPQGALLEKLFF. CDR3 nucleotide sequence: TGTGCCAGCAGCTTAGGGCCACAGGGGGCGCTTCTGGAAAAACTGTTTTTT.

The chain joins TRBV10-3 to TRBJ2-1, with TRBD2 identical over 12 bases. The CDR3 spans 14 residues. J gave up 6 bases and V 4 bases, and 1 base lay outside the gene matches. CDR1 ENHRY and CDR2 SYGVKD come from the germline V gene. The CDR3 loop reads CAISALAGGNEQFF. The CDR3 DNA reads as TGTGCCATCAGTGCACTAGCGGGGGGCAATGAGCAGTTCTTC.